Listed here are 6 T cell receptor beta chains from one sample, sequenced in a study of siplizumab effects on memory and regulatory T cells. TCRdb's table, derived via immunoSEQ multiplex PCR, lists solely in-frame clones and lacks some. The top ten hold approximately 1.5% of the sample, which has about 100,000 clones, about 95% seen once. Sequenced input: non-Treg CD4+ T cells sorted from blood. Source of these receptors: a human donor in good health.

The rearrangement joins TRBV27 to TRBJ2-7; 7 bases agree with TRBD1. The CDR3 extends over 15 amino acids. From germline, CDR1 is MNHEY and CDR2 SMNVEV (reference sequence). The trim removed 5 bases at V and 6 bases at J, leaving 13 bases unmatched. The CDR3, as DNA: TGTGCCAGCAGTACTTCCGACAGGGTTGGCGGCGAGCAGTACTTC. This codes for CASSTSDRVGGEQYF.

J is TRBJ2-7 and V is TRBV27; 8 bases agree with TRBD2. Germline CDR1 is MNHEY and CDR2 is SMNVEV (reference sequence). The CDR3 contains 16 residues. Unmatched junction bases numbered 10, after V lost 4 bases and J lost 2 bases. CDR3 nucleotide sequence: TGTGCCAGCAGTTACAACCCGGGACTAGTTCCCTACGAGCAGTACTTC. Its translation is CASSYNPGLVPYEQYF.

V usage is TRBV27 and J usage is TRBJ1-1, with 8 bases aligning to TRBD1. V gave up 2 bases and J gave up 4 bases; unmatched junction bases: 9. The germline V gene has CDR1 MNHEY and CDR2 SMNVEV (reference sequence). The CDR3 is 16 residues long. Here the CDR3 DNA reads TGTGCCAGCAGTTTACCAGGACAGGGTCGCGCCACTGAAGCTTTCTTT. Protein sequence: CASSLPGQGRATEAFF.

The chain uses TRBV9 and TRBJ1-4, with D perhaps matching TRBD1 (6 bases). CDR1 and CDR2 (germline): SGDLS, YYNGEE. This CDR3 contains 13 residues. Deletions cut 4 bases from V and 8 bases from J, with 12 bases between. The CDR3 reads CASSKRRGEKLFF. CDR3 DNA: TGTGCCAGCAGCAAGAGAAGGGGGGAAAAACTGTTTTTT.

The chain recombines TRBV25-1 with TRBJ2-7; 7 bases map to TRBD2. The CDR3 consists of 16 residues. The germline gives CDR1 MGHDK, CDR2 SYGVNS. The J segment lost 3 bases and the V segment lost 4 bases, leaving 12 bases of the junction unmatched. The CDR3, as DNA: TGTGCCAGCAGTGGGTCAGCGGGACTGGGTAACTACGAGCAGTACTTC. Protein product: CASSGSAGLGNYEQYF.

The rearrangement joins TRBV7-3 to TRBJ2-1, with 8 bases matching TRBD2. The J segment lost 6 bases and the V segment lost 5 bases, leaving 12 bases of the junction unmatched. The CDR3 is 16 residues long. CDR1 is SGHTA, CDR2 FQGTGA, per germline. CDR3 bases: TGTGCCAGCAGCGACAGAGCGGGGGTGCGTGGCAATGAGCAGTTCTTC. Translating it yields CASSDRAGVRGNEQFF.